These 2 T cell receptor gamma chains share one sample of origin, sequenced in a study of Vδ1+ human thymocytes. The study, taken as a whole, reports: Thymic TRG and TRD repertoires appeared highly polyclonal, with Gaussian CDR3 length distributions.

Their target antigens are unknown. Sequences come from RNA converted to cDNA by reverse transcription. Multiplex PCR used pooled V-gene forward primers and a constant-region reverse primer to amplify CDR3s. TCRdb redid clone calling on the multiplex PCR reads using CATT. The table has some 11,000 gamma-chain clones, more than 35% seen once; the top ten hold roughly 2%. The sequenced sample consisted of Vdelta1+ gamma-delta thymocytes from the thymus. Indicated subset: FACS-sorted CD3+ TCRalphabeta- TCRVdelta1+ TCRVdelta2- thymocytes. The receptors were gathered from a boy under three years old who had congenital heart surgery.

The chain couples TRGV4 to TRGJP2. TCRdb is silent on the J gene; assignment here came from matching the DNA to germline. Trimming cost V 5 bases and J 7 bases; bases outside gene matches: 7. The germline gives CDR1 EGSTGY, CDR2 YDSYTSSV. CDR3 size: 13 residues. The CDR3: CATWGLVDWIKTF. The CDR3, as DNA: TGTGCCACCTGGGGGCTCGTTGATTGGATCAAGACGTTT.

This clone was seen more than once but under ten times. An end of the junction differs from the germline gene, which may be a read error. This chain links TRGV5 with TRGJ1 or TRGJ2. CDR1 is VINAFY and CDR2 is YDVSNSKD in the germline V gene. The CDR3 runs to 11 residues. Here the CDR3 DNA reads TGTGCCACCGGGGAAGGTTATAAGAAACTCTTT. Its translation: CATGEGYKKLF.